The following is a T cell receptor (beta chain) sequence with its context. This entry is derived from a study of T cell changes during pregnancy in multiple sclerosis. From germline, CDR1 is SQVTM and CDR2 ANQGSEA. The CDR3 loop spans 15 amino acids. The V gene lost 0 bases and the J gene lost 4 bases, with 15 bases spanning the gap. Generated by immunoSEQ multiplex PCR, the TCRdb table keeps only in-frame clones and is missing some. The table shows about 21,000 clones, with 70% to 90% occurring only once. The J gene is TRBJ1-2, the V gene TRBV29-1, with D uncertain. The material was CD4+ T cells from peripheral blood mononuclear cells, obtained in the first trimester of pregnancy. The sequence derives from a female donor in good health, enrolled as a control in a pregnancy study. CDR3 sequence (DNA): TGCAGCGTTGAAGATCATGGAGGGCGAGGCTATGGCTACACCTTC. As protein: CSVEDHGGRGYGYTF.